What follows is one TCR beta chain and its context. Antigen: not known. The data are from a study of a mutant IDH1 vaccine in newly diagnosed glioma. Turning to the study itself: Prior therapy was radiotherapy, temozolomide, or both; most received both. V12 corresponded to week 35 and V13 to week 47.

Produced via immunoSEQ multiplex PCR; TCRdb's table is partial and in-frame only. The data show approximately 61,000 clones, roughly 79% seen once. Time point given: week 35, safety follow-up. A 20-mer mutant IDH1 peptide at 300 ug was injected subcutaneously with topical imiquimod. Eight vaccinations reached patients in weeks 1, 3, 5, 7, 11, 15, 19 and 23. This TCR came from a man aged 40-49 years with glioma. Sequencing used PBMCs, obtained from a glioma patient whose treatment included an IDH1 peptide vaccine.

The CDR3 loop is CASSQARGKTNYGYTF. DNA for the CDR3: TGCGCCAGCAGCCAAGCCAGGGGAAAGACTAACTATGGCTACACCTTC. The V and J genes are TRBV4-3 and TRBJ1-2; tentative D call: TRBD1 (6 bases). Germline V lookup: CDR1 LGHNA, CDR2 YSLEER. The length of the CDR3 is 16 residues. Trimming took 1 base from V and 0 from J, leaving 12 bases between them.